This TCR beta chain was sequenced during a study of Ad26.COV2.S vaccination and SARS-CoV-2 variants. This CDR3 has 15 residues. Germline-derived CDR1 and CDR2 are MRHNA and SNTAGT. V lost 6 bases and J lost 4; bases outside the gene matches: 5. With regard to this clone: This CDR3 is also generated by other DNA sequences in the sample.

Treatment given: around 19 received Ad26.COV2.S at low or high dose, single or two shots; five or six received placebo; per-sample allocation not given. Sampling happened 63 days after the first vaccine or placebo injection. Profiled with immunoSEQ multiplex PCR; TCRdb holds only in-frame clones, not every one. The sample records 400,000 to 450,000 clones, about 92% being singletons. The TCR originated in a person aged 18-60 years who received the Ad26.COV2.S COVID-19 vaccine or a placebo. The gene calls are TRBV6-4 and TRBJ2-1, with 11 bases identical to TRBD1. The sample in question was peripheral blood, obtained in a trial of Ad26.COV2.S vaccine versus placebo. The CDR3 bases are TGTGCCAGCAGCGCCGGGACAGGGGGATACAATGAGCAGTTCTTC. Amino acid sequence: CASSAGTGGYNEQFF.